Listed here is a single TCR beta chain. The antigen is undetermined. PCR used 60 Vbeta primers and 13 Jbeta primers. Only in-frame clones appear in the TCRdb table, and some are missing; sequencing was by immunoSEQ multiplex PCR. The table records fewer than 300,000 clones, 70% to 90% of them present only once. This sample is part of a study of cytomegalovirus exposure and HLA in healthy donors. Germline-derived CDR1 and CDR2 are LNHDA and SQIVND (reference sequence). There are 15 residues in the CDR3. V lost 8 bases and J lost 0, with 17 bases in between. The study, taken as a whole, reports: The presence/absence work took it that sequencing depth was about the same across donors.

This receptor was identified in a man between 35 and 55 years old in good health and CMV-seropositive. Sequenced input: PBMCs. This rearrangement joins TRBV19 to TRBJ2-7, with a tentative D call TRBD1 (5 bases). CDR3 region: CASATQAGLSYEQYF. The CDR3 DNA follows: TGTGCCAGTGCTACCCAGGCAGGGCTCTCCTACGAGCAGTACTTC.